Sequencing of this T cell receptor (beta chain) was carried out in a study of response to subunit inactivated influenza vaccine. The CDR3 has 13 amino acids. Trimming removed 5 bases at V and 7 bases at J, with 12 bases between. CDR1 and CDR2 (germline): SNHLY, FYNNEI. Comment on this clonotype: The antigen remains undetermined.

MiXCR, run by TCRdb on the RT-PCR reads, gives a single entry per CDR3 protein. The repertoire holds approximately 530,000 distinct CDR3 sequences, with 7.5% to 8.5% as singletons. General study findings and limits: T cells newly recruited by each seasonal influenza vaccination are few, the authors suggested.

This sequence originates from a man between 50 and 75 years old who received an inactivated influenza vaccine. Sequenced material: PBMCs from blood, taken 23 months after vaccination. This sequence joins TRBV2 and TRBJ1-5, with D hard to call. CDR3 in amino acids: CASSWQAGQPQHF. In nucleotides, the CDR3 is TGTGCCAGCAGTTGGCAGGCTGGGCAGCCCCAGCATTTT.